This record concerns one TCR beta chain sequence. Its antigen is currently not known. Per-base qualities were not stored, and no clone one base away is much larger. CDR1 and CDR2, looked up from the germline V gene, are SNHLY and FYNNEI. V and J lose 3 bases and 2 bases, and a span of 9 bases separates them. Including the terminal cysteine and phenylalanine, the CDR3 comprises 14 residues. Only CDR3 DNA is held: 42 bases, read in frame from base 1. This entry belongs to a study of chemoradiotherapy in HPV16-positive cancers (dated by TCRdb to between 2020 and 2023). Broadly, across the study: Candidate HPV-specific T-cell clones and common TCR motifs were defined by functional T-cell assays performed on cells from two HPV16-positive patients. Whether T-cell immunity against the HPV oncoproteins E6 and E7 changes during chemoradiotherapy and whether survival is affected by this immunity were examined in the study. Next, the candidate HPV-specific TCRs and motifs were followed in TCR repertoires from around 90 patients with HPV-related cancers.

Libraries came from the immunoSEQ multiplex PCR assay. TCRdb obtained this table from immuneACCESS and retained in-frame rearrangements with V and J assigned. These tables miss some clones; where compared with another copy, unresolved V genes account for less than half of the shortfall, and the remainder is unexplained. The sample table records approximately 58,000 clones; roughly 90% of these occur just once. The ten largest make up roughly 3.4% of the sample. Because repertoires were sampled repeatedly during chemoradiotherapy, clonal expansion in the tumor microenvironment could be followed. Overall study results and their limits: Among HPV16-positive patients, expansion of HPV-responsive T cells during chemoradiotherapy was associated with better recurrence-free survival. Expansion of candidate HPV-specific clones and E7-related TCR motifs was observed in the tumor microenvironment during treatment, whereas no such expansion was observed for non-HPV-specific T cells. The survival association was reported for HPV16-positive patients, and the functional definition of HPV-specific T cells was derived from only a couple of HPV16-positive patients.

Sample: blood, taken from a patient who underwent chemoradiotherapy. Recombination joined TRBV2 with TRBJ2-3; there is no confident call for the D gene. The clonotype was recovered from a human donor with HPV-associated anogenital cancer. The nucleotides read TGTGCCAGCAGTGAGTCGGTTCTCACAGATACGCAGTATTTT. This is translated as CASSESVLTDTQYF.